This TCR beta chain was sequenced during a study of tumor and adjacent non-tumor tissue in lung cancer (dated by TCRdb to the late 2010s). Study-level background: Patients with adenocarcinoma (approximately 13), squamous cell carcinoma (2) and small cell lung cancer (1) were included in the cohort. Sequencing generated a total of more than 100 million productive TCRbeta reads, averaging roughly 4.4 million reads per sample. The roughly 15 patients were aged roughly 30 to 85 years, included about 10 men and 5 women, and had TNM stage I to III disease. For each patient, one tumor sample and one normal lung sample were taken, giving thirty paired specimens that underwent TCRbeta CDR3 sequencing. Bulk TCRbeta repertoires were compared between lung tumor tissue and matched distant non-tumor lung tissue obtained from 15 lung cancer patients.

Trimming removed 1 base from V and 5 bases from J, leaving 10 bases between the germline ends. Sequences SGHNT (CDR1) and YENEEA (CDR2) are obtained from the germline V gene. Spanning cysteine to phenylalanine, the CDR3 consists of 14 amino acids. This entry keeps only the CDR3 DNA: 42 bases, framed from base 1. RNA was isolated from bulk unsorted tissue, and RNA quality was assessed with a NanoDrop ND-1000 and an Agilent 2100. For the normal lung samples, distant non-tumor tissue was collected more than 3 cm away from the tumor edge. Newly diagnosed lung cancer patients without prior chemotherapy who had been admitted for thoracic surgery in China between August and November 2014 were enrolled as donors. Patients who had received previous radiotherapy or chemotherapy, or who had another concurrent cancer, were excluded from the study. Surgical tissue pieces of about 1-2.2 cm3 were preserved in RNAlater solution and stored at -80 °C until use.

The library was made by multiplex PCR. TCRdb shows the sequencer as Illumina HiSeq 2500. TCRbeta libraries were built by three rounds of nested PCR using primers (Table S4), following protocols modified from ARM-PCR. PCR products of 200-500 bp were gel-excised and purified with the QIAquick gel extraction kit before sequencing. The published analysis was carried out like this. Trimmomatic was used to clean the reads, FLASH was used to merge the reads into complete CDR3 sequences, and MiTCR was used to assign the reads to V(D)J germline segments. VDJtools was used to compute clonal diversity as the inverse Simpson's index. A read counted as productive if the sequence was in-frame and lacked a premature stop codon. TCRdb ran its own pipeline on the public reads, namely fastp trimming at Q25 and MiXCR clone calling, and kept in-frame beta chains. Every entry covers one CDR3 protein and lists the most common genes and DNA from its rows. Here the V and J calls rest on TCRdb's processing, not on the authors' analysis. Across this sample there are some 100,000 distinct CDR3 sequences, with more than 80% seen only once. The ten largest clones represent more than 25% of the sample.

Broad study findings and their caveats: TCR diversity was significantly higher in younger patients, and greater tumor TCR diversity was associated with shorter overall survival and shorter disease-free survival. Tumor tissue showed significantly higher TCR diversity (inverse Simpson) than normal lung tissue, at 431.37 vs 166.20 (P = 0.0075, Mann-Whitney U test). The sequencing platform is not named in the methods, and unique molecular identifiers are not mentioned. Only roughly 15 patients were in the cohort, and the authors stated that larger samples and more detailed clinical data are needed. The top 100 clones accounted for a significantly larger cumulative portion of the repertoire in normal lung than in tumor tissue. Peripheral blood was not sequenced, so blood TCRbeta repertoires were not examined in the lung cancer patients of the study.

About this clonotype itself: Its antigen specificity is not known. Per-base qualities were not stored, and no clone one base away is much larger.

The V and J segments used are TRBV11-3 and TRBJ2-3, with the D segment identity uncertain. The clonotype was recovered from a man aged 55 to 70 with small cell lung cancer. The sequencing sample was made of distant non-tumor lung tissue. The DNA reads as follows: TGTGCCAGCAGCTTAGTGAGGATAGGAGATACGCAGTATTTT. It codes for CASSLVRIGDTQYF.